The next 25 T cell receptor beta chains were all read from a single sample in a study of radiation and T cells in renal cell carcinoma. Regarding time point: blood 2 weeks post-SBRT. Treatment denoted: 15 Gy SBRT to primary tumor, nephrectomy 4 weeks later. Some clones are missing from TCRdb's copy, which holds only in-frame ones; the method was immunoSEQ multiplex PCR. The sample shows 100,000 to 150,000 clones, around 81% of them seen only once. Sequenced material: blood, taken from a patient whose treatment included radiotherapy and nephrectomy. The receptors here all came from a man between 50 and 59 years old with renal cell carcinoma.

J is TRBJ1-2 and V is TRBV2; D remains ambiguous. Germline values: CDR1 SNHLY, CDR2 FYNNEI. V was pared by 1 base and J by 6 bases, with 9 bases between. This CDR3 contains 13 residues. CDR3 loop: CASSEGIWHGYTF. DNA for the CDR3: TGTGCCAGCAGTGAAGGGATATGGCATGGCTACACCTTC.

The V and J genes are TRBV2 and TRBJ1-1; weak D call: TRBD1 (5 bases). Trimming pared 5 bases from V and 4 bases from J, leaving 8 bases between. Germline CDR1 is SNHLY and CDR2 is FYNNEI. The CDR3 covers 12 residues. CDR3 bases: TGTGCCAGCAGTTTAGGGGCCACTGAAGCTTTCTTT. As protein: CASSLGATEAFF.

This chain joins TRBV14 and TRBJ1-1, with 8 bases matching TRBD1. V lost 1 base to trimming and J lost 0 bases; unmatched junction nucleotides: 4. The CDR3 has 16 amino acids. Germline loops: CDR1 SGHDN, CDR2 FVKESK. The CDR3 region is CASSQGRGLLNTEAFF. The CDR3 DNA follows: TGTGCCAGCAGCCAAGGCAGGGGGCTACTGAACACTGAAGCTTTCTTT.

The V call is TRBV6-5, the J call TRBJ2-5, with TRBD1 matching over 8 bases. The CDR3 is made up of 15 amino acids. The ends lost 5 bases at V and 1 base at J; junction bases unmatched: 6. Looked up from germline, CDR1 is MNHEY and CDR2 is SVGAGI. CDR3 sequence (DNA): TGTGCCAGCAGTCACGGGACAGGTGCCCAAGAGACCCAGTACTTC. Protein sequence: CASSHGTGAQETQYF.

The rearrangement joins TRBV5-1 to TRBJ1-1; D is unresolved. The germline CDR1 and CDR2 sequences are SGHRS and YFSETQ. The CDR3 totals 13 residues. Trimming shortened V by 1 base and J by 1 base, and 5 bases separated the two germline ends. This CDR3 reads CASSLTANTEAFF. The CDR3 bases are TGCGCCAGCAGCTTGACGGCGAACACTGAAGCTTTCTTT.

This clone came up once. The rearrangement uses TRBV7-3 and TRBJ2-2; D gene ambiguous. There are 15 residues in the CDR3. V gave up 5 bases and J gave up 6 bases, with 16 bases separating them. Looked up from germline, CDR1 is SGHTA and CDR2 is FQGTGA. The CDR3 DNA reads TGTGCCAGCAGCCGTACCGGACGGATTTCCGGGGAGCTGTTTTTT. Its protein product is CASSRTGRISGELFF.

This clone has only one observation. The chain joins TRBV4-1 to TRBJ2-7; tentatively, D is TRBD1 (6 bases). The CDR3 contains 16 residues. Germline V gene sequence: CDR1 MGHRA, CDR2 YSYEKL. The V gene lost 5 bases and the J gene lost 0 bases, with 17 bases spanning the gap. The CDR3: CASSKGQGPSSYEQYF. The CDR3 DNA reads TGCGCCAGCAGCAAGGGGCAGGGGCCAAGCTCCTACGAGCAGTACTTC.

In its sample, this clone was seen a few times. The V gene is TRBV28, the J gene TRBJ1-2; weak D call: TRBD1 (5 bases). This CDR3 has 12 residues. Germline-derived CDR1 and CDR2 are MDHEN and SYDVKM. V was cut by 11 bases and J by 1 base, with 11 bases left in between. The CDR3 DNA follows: TGTGCCGCCCAACAGGTTAACTATGGCTACACCTTC. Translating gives CAAQQVNYGYTF.

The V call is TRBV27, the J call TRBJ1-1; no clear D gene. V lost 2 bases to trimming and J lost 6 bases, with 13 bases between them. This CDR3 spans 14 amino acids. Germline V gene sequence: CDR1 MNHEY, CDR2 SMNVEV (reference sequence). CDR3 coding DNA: TGTGCCAGCAGTTTAAGTCTCTATAACTCTGAAGCTTTCTTT. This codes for CASSLSLYNSEAFF.

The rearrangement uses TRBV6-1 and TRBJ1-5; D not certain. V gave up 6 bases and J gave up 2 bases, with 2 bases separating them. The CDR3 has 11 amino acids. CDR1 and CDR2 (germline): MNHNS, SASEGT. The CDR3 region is CASRGNQPQHF. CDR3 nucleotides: TGTGCCAGCAGAGGCAATCAGCCCCAGCATTTT.

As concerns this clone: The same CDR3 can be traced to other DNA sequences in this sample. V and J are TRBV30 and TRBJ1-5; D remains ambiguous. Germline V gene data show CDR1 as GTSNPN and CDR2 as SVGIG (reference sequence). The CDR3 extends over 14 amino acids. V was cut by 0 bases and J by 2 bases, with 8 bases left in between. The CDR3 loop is CAWSVGFGNQPQHF. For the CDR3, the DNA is TGTGCCTGGAGTGTGGGGTTTGGCAATCAGCCCCAGCATTTT.

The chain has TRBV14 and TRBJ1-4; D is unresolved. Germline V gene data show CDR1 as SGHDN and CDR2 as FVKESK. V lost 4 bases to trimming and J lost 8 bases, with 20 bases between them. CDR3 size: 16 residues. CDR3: CASSLQSSALGEKLFF. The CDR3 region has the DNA TGTGCCAGCAGCCTACAGTCATCGGCTTTGGGGGAAAAACTGTTTTTT. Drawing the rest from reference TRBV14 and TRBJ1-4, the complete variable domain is EAGVTQFPSHSVIEKGQTVTLRCDPISGHDNLYWYRRVMGKEIKFLLHFVKESKQDESGMPNNRFLAERTGGTYSTLKVQPAELEDSGVYFCASSLQSSALGEKLFFGSGTQLSVL.

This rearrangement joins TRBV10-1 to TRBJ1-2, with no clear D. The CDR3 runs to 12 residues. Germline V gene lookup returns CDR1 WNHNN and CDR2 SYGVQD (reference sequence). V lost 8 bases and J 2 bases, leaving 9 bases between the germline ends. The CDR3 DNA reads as TGCGCCAGCGGTAGAGGGAACTATGGCTACACCTTC. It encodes CASGRGNYGYTF.

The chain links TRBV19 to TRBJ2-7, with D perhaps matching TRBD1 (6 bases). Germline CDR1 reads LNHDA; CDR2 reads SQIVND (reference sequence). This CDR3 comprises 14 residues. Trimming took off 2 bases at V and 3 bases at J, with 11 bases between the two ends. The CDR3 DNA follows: TGTGCCAGTAGTATAATACAGGGTAACTACGAGCAGTACTTC. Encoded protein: CASSIIQGNYEQYF.

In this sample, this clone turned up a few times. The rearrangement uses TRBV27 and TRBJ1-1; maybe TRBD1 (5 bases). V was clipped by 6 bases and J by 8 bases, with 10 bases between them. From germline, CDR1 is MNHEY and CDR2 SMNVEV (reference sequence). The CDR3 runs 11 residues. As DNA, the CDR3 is TGTGCCAGCAGCCGGGGGGGGGAAGCTTTCTTT. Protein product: CASSRGGEAFF.

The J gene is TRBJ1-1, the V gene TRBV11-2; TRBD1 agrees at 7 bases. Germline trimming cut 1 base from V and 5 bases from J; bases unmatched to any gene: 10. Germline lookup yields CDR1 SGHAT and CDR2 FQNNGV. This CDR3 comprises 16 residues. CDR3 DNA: TGTGCCAGCAGCTTAGGACTAGCGTTGGGACAGACTGAAGCTTTCTTT. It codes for CASSLGLALGQTEAFF.

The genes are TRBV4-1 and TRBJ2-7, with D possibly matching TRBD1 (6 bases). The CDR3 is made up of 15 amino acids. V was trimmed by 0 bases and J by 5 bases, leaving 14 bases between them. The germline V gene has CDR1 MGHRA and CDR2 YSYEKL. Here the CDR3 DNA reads TGCGCCAGCAGCCAAGATGGGCGGACAGTGGACGAGCAGTACTTC. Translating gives CASSQDGRTVDEQYF.

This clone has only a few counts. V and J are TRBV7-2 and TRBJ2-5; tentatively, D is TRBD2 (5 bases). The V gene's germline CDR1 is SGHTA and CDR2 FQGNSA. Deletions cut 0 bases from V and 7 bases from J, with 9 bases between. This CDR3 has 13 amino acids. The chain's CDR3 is CASSLAGEGTQYF. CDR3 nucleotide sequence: TGTGCCAGCAGCTTAGCCGGGGAAGGGACCCAGTACTTC. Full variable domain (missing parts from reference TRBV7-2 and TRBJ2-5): GAGVSQSPSNKVTEKGKDVELRCDPISGHTALYWYRQSLGQGLEFLIYFQGNSAPDKSGLPSDRFSAERTGGSVSTLTIQRTQQEDSAVYLCASSLAGEGTQYFGPGTRLLVL.

This chain's CDR3 is CASSPGGREQFF. The DNA for the CDR3 is TGTGCCAGCAGCCCAGGGGGCAGAGAGCAGTTCTTC. The chain has TRBV5-4 and TRBJ2-1; 8 nucleotides align to TRBD1. The V and J ends lost 4 bases and 10 bases, in that order; junction bases with no gene match: 4. The CDR3 consists of 12 residues. Germline V CDR1 and CDR2: SGHNT, YYREEE (reference sequence).

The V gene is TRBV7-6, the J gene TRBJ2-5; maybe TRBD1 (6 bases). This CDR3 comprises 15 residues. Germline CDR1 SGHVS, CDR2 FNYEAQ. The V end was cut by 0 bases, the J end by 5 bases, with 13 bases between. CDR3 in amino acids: CASSLAARGTETQYF. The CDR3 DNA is TGTGCCAGCAGCTTAGCGGCCAGGGGTACCGAGACCCAGTACTTC.

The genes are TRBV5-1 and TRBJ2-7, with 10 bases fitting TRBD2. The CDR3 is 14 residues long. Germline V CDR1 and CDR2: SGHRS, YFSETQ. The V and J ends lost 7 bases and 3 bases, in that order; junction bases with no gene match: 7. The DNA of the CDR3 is TGCGCCAGCGCCCAGAGCGGGAGGGACTACGAGCAGTACTTC. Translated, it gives CASAQSGRDYEQYF.

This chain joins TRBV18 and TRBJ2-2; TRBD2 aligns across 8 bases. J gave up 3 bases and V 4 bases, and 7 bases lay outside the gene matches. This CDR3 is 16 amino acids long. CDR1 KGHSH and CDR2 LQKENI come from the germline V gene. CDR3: CASSRSGGPDTGELFF. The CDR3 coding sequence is TGTGCCAGCTCACGGTCGGGGGGGCCTGACACCGGGGAGCTGTTTTTT.

For the CDR3, the DNA is TGTGCCAGCAGCTTAGATCGGTCGGGGCCCTCCTACGAGCAGTACTTC. This sequence encodes CASSLDRSGPSYEQYF. The chain carries TRBV11-2 and TRBJ2-7; D may match TRBD1 or TRBD2 (5 bases each). Per the germline V gene, CDR1 is SGHAT and CDR2 is FQNNGV. V was trimmed by 0 bases and J by 0 bases, leaving 12 bases between them. This CDR3 has 16 amino acids.

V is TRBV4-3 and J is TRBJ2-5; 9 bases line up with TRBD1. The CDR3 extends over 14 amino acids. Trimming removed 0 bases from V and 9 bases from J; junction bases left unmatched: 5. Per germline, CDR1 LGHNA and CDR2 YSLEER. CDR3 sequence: CASSQETTGGPQYF. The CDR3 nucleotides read TGCGCCAGCAGCCAAGAGACCACAGGGGGCCCCCAGTACTTC.

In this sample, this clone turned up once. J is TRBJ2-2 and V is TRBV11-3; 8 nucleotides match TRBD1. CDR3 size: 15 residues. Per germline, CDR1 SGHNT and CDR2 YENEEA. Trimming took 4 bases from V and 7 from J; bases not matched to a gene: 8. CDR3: CASSSRTGWGGELFF. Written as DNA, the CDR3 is TGTGCCAGCAGCTCGCGGACAGGGTGGGGCGGGGAGCTGTTTTTT. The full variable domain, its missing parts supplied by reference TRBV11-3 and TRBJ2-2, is EAGVVQSPRYKIIEKKQPVAFWCNPISGHNTLYWYLQNLGQGPELLIRYENEEAVDDSQLPKDRFSAERLKGVDSTLKIQPAELGDSAVYLCASSSRTGWGGELFFGEGSRLTVL.